This T cell receptor beta chain was identified in a study of blood T cell repertoires in COVID-19. CDR3 size: 15 residues. Germline V CDR1 and CDR2: SGHRS, YFSETQ. With V trimmed by 1 base and J by 2 bases, 5 bases remained unmatched. In the authors' methods: For nucleated cells, counts were estimated from reference gene primer amplification. Sequenced by immunoSEQ multiplex PCR; TCRdb stores in-frame clones only, minus some. V, J and clone size derive from that table, while D and trimming were established from the DNA sequence. Of 35,000 to 40,000 clones in the sample, over 80% are singletons; the top ten hold around 5%.

V and J are TRBV5-1 and TRBJ2-7; 8 bases are a match to TRBD1. Sequencing was performed on peripheral blood. The clonotype comes from a man aged 45-65 years with active COVID-19. The CDR3 here is CASSLYGQGPYEQYF. The CDR3 DNA reads as TGCGCCAGCAGCTTGTATGGACAGGGACCCTACGAGCAGTACTTC.